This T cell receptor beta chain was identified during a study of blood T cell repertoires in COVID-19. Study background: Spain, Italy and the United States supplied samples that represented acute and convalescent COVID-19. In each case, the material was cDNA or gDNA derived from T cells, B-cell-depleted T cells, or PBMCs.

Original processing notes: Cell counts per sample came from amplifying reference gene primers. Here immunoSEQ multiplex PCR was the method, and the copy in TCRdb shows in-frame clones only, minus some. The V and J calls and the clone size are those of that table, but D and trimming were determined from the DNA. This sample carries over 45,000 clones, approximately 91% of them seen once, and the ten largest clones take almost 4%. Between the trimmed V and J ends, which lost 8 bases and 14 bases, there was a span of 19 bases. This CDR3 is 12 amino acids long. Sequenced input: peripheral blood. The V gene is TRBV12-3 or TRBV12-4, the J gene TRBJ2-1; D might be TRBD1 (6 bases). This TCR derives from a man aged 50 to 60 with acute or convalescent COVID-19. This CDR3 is CASRPVTGSEFF. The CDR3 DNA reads TGTGCCAGCCGTCCTGTTACAGGGTCGGAGTTCTTC.